This is a list of T cell receptor beta chains from one sample in a study of shared clonotypes between healthy human individuals. The assay was immunoSEQ multiplex PCR, and TCRdb's table has in-frame clones only and misses some. The data show 2 million to 2.5 million clones, under 97% seen once. Source material: naive CD4+ T cells sorted from blood. These receptors all stem from a man between 18 and 29 years old in good health. The CDR3 runs from the conserved cysteine through the conserved F or W. A D gene is named only where the DNA matches it firmly. Rows may omit the clone size; those that give it use once, few, many or a size class.

>.|TRBV10-2|TRBJ2-7|.
TGCGCCAGCAGTGAGTGGGAGGATCCCTACGAGCAGTACTTC
CASSEWEDPYEQYF
>TRBD1|TRBV6-6|TRBJ1-4|.
TGTGCCAGCAGTGGGGACAGGCCTAAGACTAATGAAAAACTGTTTTTT
CASSGDRPKTNEKLFF
>.|TRBV25-1|TRBJ2-1|.
TGTGCCAGCAGTGTGACTAGGGATGAGCAGTTCTTC
CASSVTRDEQFF
>.|TRBV30|TRBJ2-5|.
TGTGCCTGGAGTTTGTGGGTCCGAGAGACCCAGTACTTC
CAWSLWVRETQYF
>.|TRBV7-2|TRBJ1-6|.
TGTGCCAGCAGCTTGGGACCCTTTGATTCACCCCTCCACTTT
CASSLGPFDSPLHF
>TRBD1|TRBV5-1|TRBJ1-3|.
TGCGCCAGCAGCTCCGGGACAGGCCAAGGAAACACCATATATTTT
CASSSGTGQGNTIYF
>.|TRBV28|TRBJ1-5|.
TGTGCCAGCGGAGTAAGGGGCAATCAGCCCCAGCATTTT
CASGVRGNQPQHF
>.|TRBV19|TRBJ1-3|.
TGTGCCAGTAGTCCGCTGAATGGGGGGACTCAAAGCTCTGGAAACACCATATATTTT
CASSPLNGGTQSSGNTIYF
>.|TRBV5-1|TRBJ1-6|few
TGCGCCAGCAGCTCCGGGACCGACCTACGGTCACCCCTCCACTTT
CASSSGTDLRSPLHF
>.|TRBV28|TRBJ1-2|.
TGTGCCAGCAGTTCACTGCCCAGTAACTATGGCTACACCTTC
CASSSLPSNYGYTF
>TRBD1|TRBV5-1|TRBJ2-3|.
TGCGCCAGCAGCTCCCGACAGGGGTCGGGCACAGATACGCAGTATTTT
CASSSRQGSGTDTQYF
>.|TRBV27|TRBJ2-7|.
TGTGCCAGCAGTTCCCGACCACCCAACCTGTACGAGCAGTACTTC
CASSSRPPNLYEQYF
>.|TRBV30|TRBJ2-3|.
TGTGCCTGGAAATGGGGGCCAGGCACAGATACGCAGTATTTT
CAWKWGPGTDTQYF
>.|TRBV18|TRBJ2-7|.
TGTGCCAGCTCACCCGGTTGGGGCGAGCAGTACTTC
CASSPGWGEQYF
>.|TRBV7-7|TRBJ2-3|.
TGTGCTAGCAGCTTAGAATTCACAGATACGCAGTATTTT
CASSLEFTDTQYF
>.|TRBV2|TRBJ2-1|.
TGTGCCAGCATCCGGACACGAACCTACAATGAGCAGTTCTTC
CASIRTRTYNEQFF
>TRBD2|TRBV9|TRBJ2-3|.
TGTGCCAGCAGCTTAGGAAGCGGGAGGGAGGGAGATACGCAGTATTTT
CASSLGSGREGDTQYF
>.|TRBV10-3|TRBJ1-1|once
TGTGCCATTGGCGGAGTACTGAGCACTGAAGCTTTCTTT
CAIGGVLSTEAFF
>.|TRBV18|TRBJ1-4|.
TGTGCCAGCTCAGCCTTGGCGGTGGGGGAAAAACTGTTTTTT
CASSALAVGEKLFF
>TRBD2|TRBV10-2|TRBJ2-1|.
TGCGCCAGTCAGACTAGCGGGGGGGCCGAGCAGTTCTTC
CASQTSGGAEQFF
>.|TRBV5-4|TRBJ1-3|.
TGTGCCAGCAGCCTTGGGGGAGAGGCTGGAAACACCATATATTTT
CASSLGGEAGNTIYF
>TRBD1|TRBV30|TRBJ2-7|.
TGTGCCTGGTACCAACAGGGACAGGGTTACCACGAGCAGTACTTC
CAWYQQGQGYHEQYF
>.|TRBV13|TRBJ1-5|.
TGTGCCAGCAGCATAAACAGGTCAGGGCCCCAGCATTTT
CASSINRSGPQHF